The clone carrying this T cell receptor (beta chain) has at least ten counts. The CDR3 consists of 13 residues. The germline V and J ends were trimmed by 2 bases and 6 bases, with 10 bases remaining between them. The germline V gene encodes CDR1 DFQATT and CDR2 SNEGSKA (reference sequence). The data originate from a study of metastatic and nonmetastatic thyroid tumors. TCRdb called clones again from the PCR reads with MiXCR. The data hold 25,000 to 35,000 clones, with 9.5% to 14% observed a single time. Not a single patient had been given any form of treatment at any point before undergoing thyroid surgery.

The sample comprised blood. The sequence was collected from a female donor with papillary thyroid cancer or a benign thyroid nodule (not recorded which). Some clones in this sample may be carry-over from other donors' samples. This rearrangement joins TRBV20-1 to TRBJ2-2; D unclear. CDR3 sequence reads: CSARTTPPGELFF. The CDR3 DNA reads TGCAGTGCTAGAACCACCCCGCCCGGGGAGCTGTTTTTT.